The T cell receptor (beta chain) described here comes from a study of preoperative IRX-2 immunotherapy in early breast cancer. This sample's treatment: preoperative locoregional IRX-2 cytokine immunotherapy. Samples came from a phase Ib trial of preoperative locoregional IRX-2 cytokine immunotherapy. Profiling relied on immunoSEQ multiplex PCR, and the TCRdb table lists in-frame clones only, not all of them. The sample records approximately 13,000 clones, approximately 90% being singletons. V dropped 1 base and J dropped 7 bases, with 11 bases sitting between them. Germline values: CDR1 SGHVS, CDR2 FNYEAQ. This CDR3 spans 15 amino acids.

The sequence was collected from a human donor with breast cancer. The chain carries TRBV7-6 and TRBJ1-6; unclear D gene. This sample was obtained from a patient treated with IRX-2 immunotherapy. DNA for the CDR3: TGTGCCAGCAGCTTAGATGGATCTCGGAATTCACCCCTCCACTTT. Its protein product is CASSLDGSRNSPLHF. Filled out from reference TRBV7-6 and TRBJ1-6, the complete variable domain reads GAGVSQSPRYKVTKRGQDVALRCDPISGHVSLYWYRQALGQGPEFLTYFNYEAQQDKSGLPNDRFSAERPEGSISTLTIQRTEQRDSAMYRCASSLDGSRNSPLHFGNGTRLTVT.